This TCR beta chain was profiled in a study of CD8 T cells in ankylosing spondylitis. Whole-study findings and limits: Disease-associated clones were CD8+ and fairly uncommon in peripheral blood. A TCR beta motif made of fewer than ten highly homologous variants seemed typical of ankylosing spondylitis blood. Matched synovial fluid from ankylosing spondylitis patients was reported to be enriched for disease-linked clones.

Germline V gives CDR1 MRHNA, CDR2 SNTAGT. This CDR3 spans 15 amino acids. V lost 6 bases, J lost 6 bases, and 10 bases stayed unmatched. This clonotype has only a few counts. Its target is unknown. 5'-RACE, quantitative and with molecular barcodes, yielded the TCR beta libraries. One entry per CDR3 protein results from TCRdb running MiXCR on the 5' RACE reads. The repertoire holds about 840,000 distinct CDR3 sequences, with approximately 12% as singletons. The TCR comes from a male donor with ankylosing spondylitis. V gene TRBV6-4 combines with J gene TRBJ2-1, with TRBD1 identical over 8 bases. Sequences were obtained from blood, either unsorted or a sorted T cell fraction (not recorded which). CDR3 protein: CASSNGQGAVNEQFF. In nucleotides, the CDR3 is TGTGCCAGCAGCAACGGGCAGGGGGCGGTCAATGAGCAGTTCTTC.